This T cell receptor (beta chain) was obtained from a study of T cells in Graves' hyperthyroidism and ophthalmopathy. Study outcomes and limitations: Ophthalmopathy was model-predicted a median around 6.7 months pre-onset. Most expanded thyroid clonotypes above 0.001 also appeared in blood. Stable hyperthyroidism was told apart from ophthalmopathy by a model built on 13 V-J features.

This clonotype was seen repeatedly, ten times or more. What it recognizes is unknown. The V end was cut by 1 base, the J end by 9 bases, with 10 bases between. Germline loops: CDR1 MNHEY, CDR2 SMNVEV (reference sequence). The CDR3 contains 13 residues. The hyperthyroidism patients had all been newly diagnosed, and their disease duration was under 2 months. Their ages ranged from 18 to 65 years. RNA transcripts served as the template for amplifying TCR beta CDR3 regions. TCR CDR3 regions were first amplified by RT-PCR with HTBI primers. MiXCR, run by TCRdb on the multiplex PCR reads, gives a single entry per CDR3 protein. The sample includes 200,000 to 250,000 distinct CDR3 sequences, 17% of them seen just once.

The chain uses TRBV27 and TRBJ2-1; D is perhaps TRBD1 (5 bases). The TCR was taken from a man between 50 and 59 years old with Graves' hyperthyroidism. The sequencing input was blood. CDR3 amino acids: CASSLFRQGEQFF. The DNA of the CDR3 is TGTGCCAGCAGTTTATTCAGGCAGGGTGAGCAGTTCTTC.